This T cell receptor (beta chain) comes out of a study of T cell responses to AZD1222 COVID-19 vaccine. The study, taken as a whole, reports: A mostly white British donor set with more females was recruited, and clonal diversity was possibly underestimated. Spike-specific TCR breadth and depth both grew after two AZD1222 doses. The study reported that nearly half of spike-specific TCRs target unmutated variant regions.

In regard to this clone: Its antigen is unidentified.

CDR1 is SQVTM and CDR2 is ANQGSEA in the germline V gene. V lost 5 bases and J lost 6; bases outside the gene matches: 15. The CDR3 is 15 amino acids. The assay was immunoSEQ multiplex PCR, and TCRdb's table has in-frame clones only and misses some. The table has roughly 200,000 clones, about 93% seen once. The specimen was peripheral blood, collected 28 days after the second dose of the MenACWY control vaccine. The chain has TRBV29-1 and TRBJ2-7; 8 nucleotides agree with TRBD1. The receptor comes from an adult who received the MenACWY meningococcal vaccine as a control. In nucleotides, the CDR3 is TGCAGCGTTTTTCTCCCTCTGACAGGGGTTGGCGAGCAGTACTTC. It specifies CSVFLPLTGVGEQYF.